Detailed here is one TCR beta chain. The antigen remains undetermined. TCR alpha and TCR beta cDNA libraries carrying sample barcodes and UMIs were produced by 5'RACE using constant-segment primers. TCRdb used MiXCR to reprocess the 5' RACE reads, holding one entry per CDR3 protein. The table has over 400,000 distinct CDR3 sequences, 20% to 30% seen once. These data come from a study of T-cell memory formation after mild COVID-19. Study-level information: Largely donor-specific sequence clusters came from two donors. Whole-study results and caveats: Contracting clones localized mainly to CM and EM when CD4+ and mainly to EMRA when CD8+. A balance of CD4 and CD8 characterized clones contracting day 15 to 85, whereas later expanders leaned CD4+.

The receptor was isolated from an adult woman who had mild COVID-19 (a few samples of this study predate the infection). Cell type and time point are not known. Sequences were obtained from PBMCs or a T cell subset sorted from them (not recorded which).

This CDR3 is CSARALARDEQFF. CDR3 nucleotide sequence: TGCAGTGCCCGGGCCCTAGCGAGGGATGAGCAGTTCTTC. This chain connects TRBV20-1 to TRBJ2-1, with a tentative D call TRBD2 (6 bases). The CDR3 runs to 13 residues. Trimming pared 6 bases from V and 8 bases from J, leaving 17 bases between. The V gene's germline CDR1 is DFQATT and CDR2 SNEGSKA (reference sequence).